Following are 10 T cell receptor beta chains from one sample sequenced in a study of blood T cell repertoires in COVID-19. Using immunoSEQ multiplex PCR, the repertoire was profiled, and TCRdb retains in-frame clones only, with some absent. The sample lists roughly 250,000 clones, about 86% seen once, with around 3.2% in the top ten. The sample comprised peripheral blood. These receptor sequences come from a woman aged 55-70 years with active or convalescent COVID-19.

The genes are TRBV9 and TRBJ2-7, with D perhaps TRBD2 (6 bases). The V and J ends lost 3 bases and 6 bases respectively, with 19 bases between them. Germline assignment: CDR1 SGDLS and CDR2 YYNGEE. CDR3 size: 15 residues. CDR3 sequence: CASSAVSGLHAEQYF. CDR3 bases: TGTGCCAGCAGCGCCGTCTCCGGACTACATGCCGAGCAGTACTTC.

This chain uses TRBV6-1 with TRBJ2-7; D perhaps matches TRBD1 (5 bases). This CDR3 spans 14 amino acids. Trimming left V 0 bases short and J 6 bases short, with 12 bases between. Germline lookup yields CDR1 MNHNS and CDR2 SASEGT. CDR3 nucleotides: TGTGCCAGCAGTGAAGCGCTGCAGGGAAGCGAGCAGTACTTC. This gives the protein CASSEALQGSEQYF.

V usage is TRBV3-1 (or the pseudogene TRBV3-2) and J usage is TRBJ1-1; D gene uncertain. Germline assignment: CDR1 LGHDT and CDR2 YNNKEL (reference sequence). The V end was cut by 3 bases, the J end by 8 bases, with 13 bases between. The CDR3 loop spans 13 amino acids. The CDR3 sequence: CASSQGERAEAFF. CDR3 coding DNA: TGTGCCAGCAGCCAGGGTGAGAGGGCGGAAGCTTTCTTT.

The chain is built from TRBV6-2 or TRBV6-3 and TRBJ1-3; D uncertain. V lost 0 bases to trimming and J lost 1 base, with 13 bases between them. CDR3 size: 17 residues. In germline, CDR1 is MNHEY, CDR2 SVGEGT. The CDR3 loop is CASSYSLSARSGNTIYF. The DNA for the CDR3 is TGTGCCAGCAGTTACTCTTTATCCGCCAGATCTGGAAACACCATATATTTT.

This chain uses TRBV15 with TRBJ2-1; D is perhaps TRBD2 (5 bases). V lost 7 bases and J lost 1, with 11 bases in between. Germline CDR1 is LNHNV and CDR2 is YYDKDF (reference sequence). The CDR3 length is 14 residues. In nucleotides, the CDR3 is TGTGCCACCAACGAGGGTCCTTCCTACAATGAGCAGTTCTTC. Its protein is CATNEGPSYNEQFF.

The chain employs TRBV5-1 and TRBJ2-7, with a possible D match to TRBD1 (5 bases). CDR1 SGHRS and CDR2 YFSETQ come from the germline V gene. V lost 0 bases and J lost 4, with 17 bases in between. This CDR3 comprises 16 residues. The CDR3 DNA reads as TGCGCCAGCAGCTTGGGACTCCAGGGAAGGGGATACGAGCAGTACTTC. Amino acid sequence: CASSLGLQGRGYEQYF.

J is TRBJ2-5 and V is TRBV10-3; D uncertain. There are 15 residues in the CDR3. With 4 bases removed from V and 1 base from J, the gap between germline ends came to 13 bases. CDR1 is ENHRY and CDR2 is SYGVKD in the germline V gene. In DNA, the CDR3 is TGTGCCATCAGTGGAGAGACTGGCAGCCAAGAGACCCAGTACTTC. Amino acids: CAISGETGSQETQYF.

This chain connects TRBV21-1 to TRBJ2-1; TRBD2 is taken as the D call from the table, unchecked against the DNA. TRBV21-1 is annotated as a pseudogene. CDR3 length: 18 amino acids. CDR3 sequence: CASSKSPQLAGGLNEQFF. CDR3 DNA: TGTGCCAGCAGCAAAAGCCCGCAGTTAGCGGGGGGCCTCAATGAGCAGTTCTTC.

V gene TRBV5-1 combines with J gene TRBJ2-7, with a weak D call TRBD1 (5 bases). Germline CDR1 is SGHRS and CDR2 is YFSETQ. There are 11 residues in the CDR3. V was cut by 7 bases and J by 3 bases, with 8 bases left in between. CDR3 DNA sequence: TGCGCCAGCCGTCAGGGCTACGAGCAGTACTTC. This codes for CASRQGYEQYF.

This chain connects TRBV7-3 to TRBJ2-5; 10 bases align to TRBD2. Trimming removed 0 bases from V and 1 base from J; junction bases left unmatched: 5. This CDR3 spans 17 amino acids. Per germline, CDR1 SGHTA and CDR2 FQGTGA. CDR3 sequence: CASSLTGSGGIQETQYF. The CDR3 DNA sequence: TGTGCCAGCAGCTTAACCGGTAGCGGGGGGATCCAAGAGACCCAGTACTTC. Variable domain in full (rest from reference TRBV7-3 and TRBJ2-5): GAGVSQTPSNKVTEKGKYVELRCDPISGHTALYWYRQSLGQGPEFLIYFQGTGAADDSGLPNDRFFAVRPEGSVSTLKIQRTERGDSAVYLCASSLTGSGGIQETQYFGPGTRLLVL.